Presented here are 6 T cell receptor beta chains from one specimen sequenced in a study of T-cell reconstitution after alpha-beta-depleted transplantation in children. Library preparation (for TCRbeta) was performed with unique molecular identifiers. TCRdb called the PCR reads again in MiXCR, with one record for every CDR3 protein. The sample records roughly 350,000 distinct CDR3 sequences, about 17% being singletons. Material: PBMCs, mostly from graft donor cells, obtained 360 days after TCRalphabeta/CD19-depleted stem cell transplant. These receptors came from a male patient aged 2 to 9 who had a stem cell transplant for acute lymphoblastic leukemia, so the T cells may come from the graft donor.

V usage is TRBV6-1 and J usage is TRBJ2-7; 10 bases line up with TRBD1. This CDR3 has 14 residues. Germline-derived CDR1 and CDR2 are MNHNS and SASEGT. V shed 9 bases, J shed 2 bases, and the junction held 7 bases outside the gene matches. The CDR3 loop reads CASRDRGRAYEQYF. CDR3 nucleotides: TGTGCCAGTAGGGACAGGGGTAGGGCCTACGAGCAGTACTTC.

The chain has TRBV3-1 and TRBJ2-3, with D unclear. The CDR3 sequence is 22 residues long. V gave up 4 bases and J gave up 0 bases, with 32 bases separating them. Germline CDR1 reads LGHDT; CDR2 reads YNNKEL (reference sequence). The CDR3 bases are TGTGCCAGCAGCCCCAAGGTCTTGGGCGCGTCGGAAGTCGTATTCAGCACAGATACGCAGTATTTT. Amino acid sequence: CASSPKVLGASEVVFSTDTQYF.

This clonotype has a handful of counts. This rearrangement joins TRBV5-1 to TRBJ2-3, with a possible D match to TRBD2 (6 bases). V lost 5 bases, J lost 2 bases, and 9 bases lay in between. The CDR3 length is 13 residues. Germline CDR1 and CDR2: SGHRS and YFSETQ. The DNA of the CDR3 is TGCGCCAGCAGGCGGGGATTCACAGATACGCAGTATTTT. This sequence encodes CASRRGFTDTQYF.

The chain carries TRBV29-1 and TRBJ1-4; 7 bases agree with TRBD1. CDR1 SQVTM and CDR2 ANQGSEA come from the germline V gene. V dropped 6 bases and J dropped 3; count of bases not matched to a gene: 4. CDR3 length equals 13 residues. CDR3 protein: CSVKGQSNEKLFF. The CDR3 DNA reads as TGCAGCGTAAAGGGACAGTCTAATGAAAAACTGTTTTTT.

This clonotype was observed a few times. The rearrangement links TRBV5-1 to TRBJ2-1; D possibly uses TRBD1 or TRBD2 (8 bases each). The CDR3 length is 15 residues. V was pared by 4 bases and J by 10 bases, with 21 bases between. The germline V gene encodes CDR1 SGHRS and CDR2 YFSETQ. The CDR3 region is CASSSGGQAGGEQFF. CDR3 DNA sequence: TGCGCCAGCAGCAGCGGGGGACAGGCCGGGGGCGAGCAGTTCTTC.

The chain employs TRBV20-1 and TRBJ2-1; 7 nucleotides line up with TRBD1. The CDR3 is 16 amino acids. The V segment lost 4 bases and the J segment 2 bases; nucleotides outside the gene matches: 11. Germline CDR1 and CDR2: DFQATT and SNEGSKA (reference sequence). The CDR3 loop reads CSATPLGQATYNEQFF. The CDR3 DNA follows: TGCAGTGCTACCCCTCTTGGACAGGCCACCTACAATGAGCAGTTCTTC.